Detailed here is one TCR beta chain. Antigen: not known. The PCR contained 60 Vbeta and 13 Jbeta primers. Per the original methods: Among the unique TCR beta chains that a later analysis counted, 70 million to 85 million in all, around 11 million were shared. The method was immunoSEQ multiplex PCR; TCRdb's version includes in-frame clones alone and lacks a portion of them. V, J and clone size are those of that table, while D and trimming were read from the DNA. The table lists 90,000 to 150,000 clones, roughly three quarters of them singletons. This CDR3 has 15 residues. Germline CDR1 and CDR2: LNHDA and SQIVND (reference sequence). V lost 6 bases to trimming and J lost 7 bases; unmatched junction nucleotides: 7. This specimen comes from a study of cytomegalovirus exposure and HLA in healthy donors. Points from the study as a whole: It has been reported that TCR beta sequences accurately predicted the HLA-A and HLA-B alleles of most subjects.

This chain uses TRBV19 with TRBJ2-1; 12 bases map to TRBD2. Sequences were obtained from PBMCs. The TCR was taken from a woman in her thirties or forties in good health and CMV-seropositive. The CDR3 spells CASSQRTSGVNEQFF. The CDR3 DNA reads as TGTGCCAGTAGCCAACGGACTAGCGGGGTGAATGAGCAGTTCTTC.